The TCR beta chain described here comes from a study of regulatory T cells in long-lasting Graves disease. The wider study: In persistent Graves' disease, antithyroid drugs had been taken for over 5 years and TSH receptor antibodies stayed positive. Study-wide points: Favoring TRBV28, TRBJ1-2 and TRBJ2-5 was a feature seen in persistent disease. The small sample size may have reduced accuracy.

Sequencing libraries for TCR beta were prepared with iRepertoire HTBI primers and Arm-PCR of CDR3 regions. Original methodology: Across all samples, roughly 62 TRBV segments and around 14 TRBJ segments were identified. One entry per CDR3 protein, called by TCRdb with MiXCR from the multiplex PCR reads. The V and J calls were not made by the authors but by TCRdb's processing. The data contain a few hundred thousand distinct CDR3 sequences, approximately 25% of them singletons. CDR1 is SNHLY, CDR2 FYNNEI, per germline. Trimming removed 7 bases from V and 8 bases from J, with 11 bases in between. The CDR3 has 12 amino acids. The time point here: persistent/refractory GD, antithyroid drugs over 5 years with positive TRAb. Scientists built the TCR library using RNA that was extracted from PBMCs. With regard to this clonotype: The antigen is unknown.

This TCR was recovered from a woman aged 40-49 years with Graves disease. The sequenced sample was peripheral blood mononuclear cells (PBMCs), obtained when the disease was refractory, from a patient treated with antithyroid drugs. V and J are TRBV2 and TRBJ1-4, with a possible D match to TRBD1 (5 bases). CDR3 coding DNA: TGTGCCAGCATGCAGGGTCGAGAAAAACTGTTTTTT. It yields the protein CASMQGREKLFF.